These 14 T cell receptor beta chains were sequenced from one sample in a study of blood T cell repertoires in COVID-19. Assay: immunoSEQ multiplex PCR; the TCRdb copy retains only in-frame clones and omits some. This sample has under 250,000 clones, with approximately 85% found just once. Sequencing input: peripheral blood. These receptors originate from a woman older than 75 with COVID-19, enrolled during active disease.

This clone was seen a handful of times. The chain has TRBV5-5 and TRBJ1-5; a weak D match, TRBD1 (6 bases). The CDR3 length is 15 residues. Per the germline V gene, CDR1 is SGHKS and CDR2 is YYEKEE (reference sequence). Trimming left V 4 bases short and J 5 bases short, with 16 bases between. CDR3 DNA sequence: TGTGCCAGCAGCCCAATGGGGGGGCCCGATCAGCCCCAGCATTTT. It specifies CASSPMGGPDQPQHF.

The chain couples TRBV2 to TRBJ1-5; the D gene is possibly TRBD1 (5 bases). This CDR3 spans 13 amino acids. Trimming shortened V by 7 bases and J by 4 bases, and 11 bases separated the two germline ends. Germline V gene sequence: CDR1 SNHLY, CDR2 FYNNEI. Here the CDR3 reads CASTPNRNQPQHF. The CDR3, as DNA: TGTGCCAGCACCCCCAACAGGAATCAGCCCCAGCATTTT. The full variable domain, rest sourced from reference TRBV2 and TRBJ1-5, is EPEVTQTPSHQVTQMGQEVILRCVPISNHLYFYWYRQILGQKVEFLVSFYNNEISEKSEIFDDQFSVERPDGSNFTLKIRSTKLEDSAMYFCASTPNRNQPQHFGDGTRLSIL.

The V and J genes are TRBV6-6 and TRBJ2-7; 9 positions match TRBD2. V trimming: 5 bases; J trimming: 3 bases; junction bases outside the gene matches: 5. The germline CDR1 and CDR2 sequences are MNHNY and SVGAGI (reference sequence). The CDR3 covers 14 residues. The CDR3: CASSRLAASYEQYF. CDR3 sequence (DNA): TGTGCCAGCAGTAGACTAGCGGCGAGCTACGAGCAGTACTTC.

The chain employs TRBV11-2 and TRBJ1-1; the match to TRBD1 covers 7 bases. Trimming at V came to 3 bases and at J to 0 bases, leaving 4 bases not matched to a gene. This CDR3 is 15 amino acids long. Germline lookup yields CDR1 SGHAT and CDR2 FQNNGV. The CDR3 region has the DNA TGTGCCAGCAGCTTTGGGGACAGACTGAACACTGAAGCTTTCTTT. Amino acid sequence: CASSFGDRLNTEAFF.

V usage is TRBV7-9 and J usage is TRBJ1-2; 7 nucleotides line up with TRBD1. The ends lost 1 base at V and 2 bases at J; junction bases unmatched: 4. Per germline, CDR1 SEHNR and CDR2 FQNEAQ (reference sequence). The CDR3 length is 15 residues. DNA of the CDR3: TGTGCCAGCAGCTTAGTAGGGACAGTAAACTATGGCTACACCTTC. Translating it yields CASSLVGTVNYGYTF.

J is TRBJ1-4 and V is TRBV28, with D tentatively TRBD1 (5 bases). Germline CDR1 and CDR2: MDHEN and SYDVKM. V lost 7 bases and J 3 bases, leaving 12 bases between the germline ends. This CDR3 is 14 amino acids long. The CDR3 is CASTYLGPNEKLFF. CDR3 sequence (DNA): TGTGCCAGCACCTACTTGGGGCCTAATGAAAAACTGTTTTTT.

This rearrangement joins TRBV29-1 to TRBJ2-3; TRBD2 aligns across 8 bases. Germline CDR1 SQVTM, CDR2 ANQGSEA. With 3 bases clipped from V and 6 bases from J, the junction kept 8 bases outside the gene matches. This CDR3 spans 14 amino acids. CDR3 loop: CSVERTSLTDTQYF. As DNA, the CDR3 is TGCAGCGTTGAGAGGACTAGCCTGACTGATACGCAGTATTTT.

This clone qualifies as medium-sized. V is TRBV6-5 and J is TRBJ2-1; perhaps TRBD1 as D (6 bases). Germline V gene lookup returns CDR1 MNHEY and CDR2 SVGAGI. There are 15 residues in the CDR3. Trimming cost V 5 bases and J 0 bases, with 11 bases left between them. The CDR3 loop reads CASSKGHPSYNEQFF. As DNA, the CDR3 is TGTGCCAGCAGTAAGGGACATCCCTCCTACAATGAGCAGTTCTTC.

In this sample, this clone turned up once. The chain carries TRBV5-1 and TRBJ2-5; D perhaps matches TRBD2 (5 bases). V shed 1 base and J shed 4 bases, with 11 bases lying between them. The CDR3 extends over 14 amino acids. Looked up from germline, CDR1 is SGHRS and CDR2 is YFSETQ. The CDR3 sequence: CASSLYGGGETQYF. In DNA form, the CDR3 reads TGCGCCAGCAGCTTGTATGGTGGAGGAGAGACCCAGTACTTC.

The chain joins TRBV11-1 to TRBJ1-4; D remains unclear. V gave up 3 bases and J gave up 10 bases, with 18 bases separating them. Germline V gene sequence: CDR1 SGHAT, CDR2 FQDESV (reference sequence). This CDR3 spans 15 amino acids. The CDR3 region is CASSFTPTAGGKLFF. The CDR3, as DNA: TGTGCCAGCAGCTTTACCCCGACGGCGGGTGGAAAACTGTTTTTT. Full variable domain (remainder filled in from reference TRBV11-1 and TRBJ1-4): EAEVAQSPRYKITEKSQAVAFWCDPISGHATLYWYRQILGQGPELLVQFQDESVVDDSQLPKDRFSAERLKGVDSTLKIQPAELGDSAMYLCASSFTPTAGGKLFFGSGTQLSVL.

This clone was counted a single time. V usage is TRBV7-3 and J usage is TRBJ2-7; perhaps TRBD1 as D (6 bases). Per germline, CDR1 SGHTA and CDR2 FQGTGA. Between the trimmed V and J ends, which lost 5 bases and 5 bases, there was a span of 13 bases. CDR3 size: 13 residues. Here the CDR3 DNA reads TGTGCCAGCAGCCCAAGGGGGTCCCACGAGCAGTACTTC. It yields the protein CASSPRGSHEQYF.

In this sample, this clone turned up a few times. The chain joins TRBV2 to TRBJ1-5; D may be TRBD1 (6 bases). Deletions cut 6 bases from V and 4 bases from J, with 13 bases between. Looked up from germline, CDR1 is SNHLY and CDR2 is FYNNEI. The CDR3 runs to 14 residues. The DNA for the CDR3 is TGTGCCAGCAGCTTTCGACAGGAAAATCAGCCCCAGCATTTT. This codes for CASSFRQENQPQHF. Full variable domain (missing parts from reference TRBV2 and TRBJ1-5): EPEVTQTPSHQVTQMGQEVILRCVPISNHLYFYWYRQILGQKVEFLVSFYNNEISEKSEIFDDQFSVERPDGSNFTLKIRSTKLEDSAMYFCASSFRQENQPQHFGDGTRLSIL.

The rearrangement links TRBV19 to TRBJ1-5, with D tentatively TRBD1 (6 bases). The ends were cut back, 5 bases at V and 5 bases at J, with 16 bases in the middle. The germline gives CDR1 LNHDA, CDR2 SQIVND (reference sequence). The CDR3 consists of 15 residues. The CDR3 sequence is CASSLGDRTYQPQHF. The CDR3 nucleotides are TGTGCCAGTAGTCTTGGCGACAGGACTTATCAGCCCCAGCATTTT.

As to this clone: Other DNA variants within this sample encode the same CDR3. The chain is built from TRBV5-6 and TRBJ1-1; no clear D. Germline values: CDR1 SGHDT, CDR2 YYEEEE. Between the trimmed V and J ends, which lost 1 base and 0 bases, there was a span of 10 bases. The CDR3 is 15 residues long. In DNA form, the CDR3 reads TGTGCCAGCAGCTTGCCGGGGTCTATGAACACTGAAGCTTTCTTT. Protein product: CASSLPGSMNTEAFF.